Below, 26 T cell receptor beta chains from the same sample are listed, as sequenced in a study of shared clonotypes between healthy human individuals. The repertoire was sequenced with immunoSEQ multiplex PCR; TCRdb's copy has only in-frame clones and lacks some. Counted here are approximately 2.5 million clones, 80% to 95% occurring once; the ten biggest clones make up approximately 0.35%. The sequenced material came from naive CD4+ T cells from PBMCs. Subset indicated: CD45RA+ positively selected. Source of these receptors: a man between 18 and 29 years old in good health. Some clones in this sample may be carry-over from other donors' samples.

This rearrangement joins TRBV28 to TRBJ2-5, with 7 bases fitting TRBD1. Trimming cost V 5 bases and J 5 bases; bases outside gene matches: 8. The CDR3 extends over 14 amino acids. Per the germline V gene, CDR1 is MDHEN and CDR2 is SYDVKM. Here the CDR3 reads CASSALQGLETQYF. As DNA, the CDR3 is TGTGCCAGCAGTGCACTACAGGGGCTGGAGACCCAGTACTTC.

The chain has TRBV28 and TRBJ1-4; D gene unclear. CDR1 is MDHEN, CDR2 SYDVKM, per germline. Between the trimmed V and J ends, which lost 7 bases and 2 bases, there was a span of 17 bases. The CDR3 has 16 amino acids. The CDR3 coding sequence is TGTGCCAGCACCAGGAGGACCCTCAGGACTAATGAAAAACTGTTTTTT. This sequence encodes CASTRRTLRTNEKLFF.

This clone was observed a handful of times. This sample includes further DNA sequences coding for the same CDR3. The genes are TRBV11-2 and TRBJ1-1; TRBD1 might be the D (5 bases). The CDR3 extends over 13 amino acids. Trimming pared 5 bases from V and 1 base from J, leaving 8 bases between. Looked up from germline, CDR1 is SGHAT and CDR2 is FQNNGV. Here the CDR3 reads CASSQDRNTEAFF. The CDR3, as DNA: TGTGCCAGCAGCCAAGACAGGAACACTGAAGCTTTCTTT.

The chain combines TRBV7-9 with TRBJ1-1; 9 nucleotides line up with TRBD1. J gave up 4 bases and V 5 bases, and 8 bases lay outside the gene matches. CDR3 length equals 15 residues. Germline CDR1 reads SEHNR; CDR2 reads FQNEAQ (reference sequence). The CDR3 sequence: CASSLGTGTATEAFF. The CDR3 DNA is TGTGCCAGCAGCCTGGGGACAGGGACGGCCACTGAAGCTTTCTTT. Supplemented by reference TRBV7-9 and TRBJ1-1, the full variable domain reads DTGVSQNPRHKITKRGQNVTFRCDPISEHNRLYWYRQTLGQGPEFLTYFQNEAQLEKSRLLSDRFSAERPKGSFSTLEIQRTEQGDSAMYLCASSLGTGTATEAFFGQGTRLTVV.

This clone was seen once. The chain combines TRBV5-1 with TRBJ2-1; D unresolved. Germline loops: CDR1 SGHRS, CDR2 YFSETQ. V lost 7 bases and J 4 bases, leaving 15 bases between the germline ends. This CDR3 has 14 residues. CDR3 sequence (DNA): TGCGCCAGCTCAACTGGGTTCTCTTACAATGAGCAGTTCTTC. It specifies CASSTGFSYNEQFF.

J is TRBJ2-7 and V is TRBV21-1; TRBD1 is taken as the D call from the table, unchecked against the DNA. TRBV21-1 corresponds to a pseudogene. The CDR3 runs to 13 residues. The chain's CDR3 is CASSRQGRNEQYF. Here the CDR3 DNA reads TGTGCCAGCAGCCGACAGGGTCGGAACGAGCAGTACTTC.

The chain links TRBV19 to TRBJ1-5; 10 positions match TRBD1. The CDR3 is 17 residues long. Germline CDR1 is LNHDA and CDR2 is SQIVND (reference sequence). The V gene end was trimmed by 3 bases and the J gene end by 3 bases; junction bases not matched to a gene: 8. CDR3 residues: CASSMWAGQGVNQPQHF. For the CDR3, the DNA is TGTGCCAGTAGTATGTGGGCCGGACAGGGGGTCAATCAGCCCCAGCATTTT.

The rearrangement joins TRBV2 to TRBJ2-2; 10 bases are a match to TRBD2. This CDR3 region has 15 residues. Germline loops: CDR1 SNHLY, CDR2 FYNNEI. V lost 6 bases and J lost 5; bases outside the gene matches: 6. CDR3 DNA sequence: TGTGCCAGCAGGGAACTAGCGGGACAGACCGGGGAGCTGTTTTTT. Its translation is CASRELAGQTGELFF. Full variable domain (missing parts from reference TRBV2 and TRBJ2-2): EPEVTQTPSHQVTQMGQEVILRCVPISNHLYFYWYRQILGQKVEFLVSFYNNEISEKSEIFDDQFSVERPDGSNFTLKIRSTKLEDSAMYFCASRELAGQTGELFFGEGSRLTVL.

The chain carries TRBV4-1 and TRBJ2-5; D is uncertain. The CDR3 covers 13 residues. V dropped 3 bases and J dropped 3 bases, with 8 bases sitting between them. The V gene's germline CDR1 is MGHRA and CDR2 YSYEKL. The CDR3 DNA sequence: TGCGCCAGCAGCCACCCGAATAAAGAGACCCAGTACTTC. Protein sequence: CASSHPNKETQYF.

The CDR3 DNA follows: TGCGCCAGCAACGACCTAACGGGGTCGACAGCTTTCTTT. Amino acid sequence: CASNDLTGSTAFF. This chain joins TRBV5-1 and TRBJ1-1; D ambiguous. The CDR3 is 13 residues long. CDR1 is SGHRS, CDR2 YFSETQ, per germline. Trimming took 6 bases from V and 10 from J, leaving 19 bases between them.

Turning to this clone: This specimen includes other DNA sequences encoding the same CDR3. The chain combines TRBV2 with TRBJ2-7, with 8 bases matching TRBD2. The junction had 0 bases not matched to a gene; V was cut back by 5 bases and J by 6 bases. Germline V gene data show CDR1 as SNHLY and CDR2 as FYNNEI. The CDR3 is made up of 11 amino acids. CDR3 loop: CASSLAGEQYF. The CDR3 DNA is TGTGCCAGCAGTCTAGCGGGCGAGCAGTACTTC.

The rearrangement links TRBV20-1 to TRBJ2-4; D unresolved. V was cut by 7 bases and J by 8 bases, with 12 bases left in between. Germline-derived CDR1 and CDR2 are DFQATT and SNEGSKA (reference sequence). The CDR3 has 11 amino acids. CDR3 sequence reads: CSVGPTDIQYF. In nucleotides, the CDR3 is TGCAGTGTTGGGCCTACGGACATTCAGTACTTC.

J is TRBJ2-7 and V is TRBV6-6; D unresolved. The CDR3 is made up of 13 amino acids. V lost 8 bases and J lost 0, with 11 bases in between. Germline loops: CDR1 MNHNY, CDR2 SVGAGI (reference sequence). CDR3 bases: TGTGCCAGCCTAATCCCGCGCTCCTACGAGCAGTACTTC. This codes for CASLIPRSYEQYF.

The chain joins TRBV9 to TRBJ1-6; D is perhaps TRBD1 (6 bases). The V end lost 7 bases, the J end lost 8 bases, and 22 bases lay between the germline ends. Germline V lookup: CDR1 SGDLS, CDR2 YYNGEE. The CDR3 consists of 16 residues. Here the CDR3 reads CASRRDGGSDYSPLHF. The CDR3 DNA reads as TGTGCCAGCCGCCGGGATGGGGGCTCCGATTATTCACCCCTCCACTTT.

This chain links TRBV11-2 with TRBJ2-1; a weak D match, TRBD2 (5 bases). CDR1 is SGHAT and CDR2 is FQNNGV in the germline V gene. V gave up 4 bases and J gave up 5 bases, with 15 bases separating them. This CDR3 region has 15 residues. The DNA for the CDR3 is TGTGCCAGCAGCTCCCCTCGGGGTCGGCACAATGAGCAGTTCTTC. Protein: CASSSPRGRHNEQFF.

The V gene is TRBV9, the J gene TRBJ2-5; 13 bases map to TRBD2. The junction had 3 bases not matched to a gene; V was cut back by 3 bases and J by 4 bases. The CDR3 totals 15 residues. The germline CDR1 and CDR2 sequences are SGDLS and YYNGEE. The CDR3: CASSAGLAGRETQYF. The CDR3 DNA is TGTGCCAGCAGCGCGGGACTAGCGGGAAGAGAGACCCAGTACTTC.

The chain combines TRBV6-4 with TRBJ2-1; no clear D. The CDR3 is 12 residues long. CDR1 and CDR2 (germline): MRHNA, SNTAGT. Between the trimmed V and J ends, which lost 11 bases and 0 bases, there was a span of 8 bases. The CDR3 DNA reads TGTGCCCAGGCTAGCTCCTACAATGAGCAGTTCTTC. This sequence encodes CAQASSYNEQFF.

The rearrangement uses TRBV18 and TRBJ2-7, with 7 bases that match TRBD1. Unmatched junction bases numbered 16, after V lost 3 bases and J lost 5 bases. The CDR3 is 17 amino acids. The V gene's germline CDR1 is KGHSH and CDR2 LQKENI. CDR3 amino acids: CASSPVAGTVGPHEQYF. DNA for the CDR3: TGTGCCAGCTCACCGGTGGCCGGGACAGTTGGCCCCCACGAGCAGTACTTC.

The chain carries TRBV2 and TRBJ1-1, with D unresolved. V was clipped by 4 bases and J by 1 base, with 10 bases between them. CDR1 and CDR2 from the germline V gene are SNHLY and FYNNEI. CDR3 length equals 14 residues. CDR3 DNA sequence: TGTGCCAGCAGTGTGGTACAGAGGAACACTGAAGCTTTCTTT. It encodes CASSVVQRNTEAFF.

This chain's CDR3 is CASSFGGSAYEQYF. In nucleotides, the CDR3 is TGTGCCAGCAGCTTTGGCGGGAGTGCGTACGAGCAGTACTTC. The J gene is TRBJ2-7, the V gene TRBV7-9, with 7 bases aligning to TRBD2. The CDR3 is 14 amino acids. The V gene's germline CDR1 is SEHNR and CDR2 FQNEAQ (reference sequence). The ends lost 3 bases at V and 4 bases at J; junction bases unmatched: 6.

This chain connects TRBV29-1 to TRBJ2-7, with a tentative D call TRBD2 (6 bases). V was pared by 4 bases and J by 1 base, with 11 bases between. Germline V lookup: CDR1 SQVTM, CDR2 ANQGSEA. The CDR3 sequence is 13 residues long. CDR3 in amino acids: CSVGSGASYEQYF. DNA for the CDR3: TGCAGCGTTGGGTCGGGAGCTTCCTACGAGCAGTACTTC.

The genes are TRBV5-1 and TRBJ1-2; possible D gene TRBD1, 5 bases. Germline assignment: CDR1 SGHRS and CDR2 YFSETQ. There are 16 residues in the CDR3. Trimming shortened V by 4 bases and J by 6 bases, and 22 bases separated the two germline ends. The CDR3 region is CASSLNTGLSTHGYTF. Written as DNA, the CDR3 is TGCGCCAGCAGCCTAAATACAGGCCTCTCCACCCATGGCTACACCTTC.

Comments on this clone: The same CDR3 arises from other DNA sequences in this sample as well. This chain joins TRBV5-1 and TRBJ1-5; TRBD1 is a possible D gene (5 bases). This CDR3 region has 15 residues. Trimming shortened V by 0 bases and J by 4 bases, and 11 bases separated the two germline ends. Germline-derived CDR1 and CDR2 are SGHRS and YFSETQ. Here the CDR3 DNA reads TGCGCCAGCAGCTTGGGGGGCAGGGATAATCAGCCCCAGCATTTT. Residues: CASSLGGRDNQPQHF.

V usage is TRBV5-1 and J usage is TRBJ2-5, with TRBD2 as a possible D gene (7 bases). CDR3 length: 16 amino acids. CDR1 SGHRS and CDR2 YFSETQ come from the germline V gene. V was trimmed by 4 bases and J by 2 bases, leaving 18 bases between them. DNA of the CDR3: TGCGCCAGCAGCCCGATGGCGGGGGCGCCACAAGAGACCCAGTACTTC. It is translated as CASSPMAGAPQETQYF. Looking up the rest from reference TRBV5-1 and TRBJ2-5 gives the full variable domain: KAGVTQTPRYLIKTRGQQVTLSCSPISGHRSVSWYQQTPGQGLQFLFEYFSETQRNKGNFPGRFSGRQFSNSRSEMNVSTLELGDSALYLCASSPMAGAPQETQYFGPGTRLLVL.

As to this clone: The limits of the CDR3 on the DNA are not certain, so only TCRdb's listed CDR3 is given. The J gene is TRBJ2-1, the V gene TRBV7-9. Germline CDR1 SEHNR, CDR2 FQNEAQ (reference sequence). The CDR3 extends over 16 residues, inclusive of both ends. CDR3 sequence reads: CASSLAFGSGYNEQFF.

This sequence joins TRBV30 and TRBJ2-1, with D hard to call. The CDR3 length is 11 residues. V lost 3 bases and J 5 bases, leaving 5 bases between the germline ends. From germline, CDR1 is GTSNPN and CDR2 SVGIG (reference sequence). CDR3 protein: CAWRVDNEQFF. In nucleotides, the CDR3 is TGTGCCTGGAGGGTGGACAATGAGCAGTTCTTC. The full variable domain, with the rest looked up from reference TRBV30 and TRBJ2-1, is SQTIHQWPATLVQPVGSPLSLECTVEGTSNPNLYWYRQAAGRGLQLLFYSVGIGQISSEVPQNLSASRPQDRQFILSSKKLLLSDSGFYLCAWRVDNEQFFGPGTRLTVL.